This TCR beta chain was obtained from a study of PD-1 blockade in classical Hodgkin lymphoma. A word on this clone: Its antigen is still unknown.

Every patient was affected by relapse after autologous stem cell transplantation, while exposure to brentuximab vedotin was not uniform. Reported best responses ranged across complete response, partial response or progressive disease. Trimming removed 4 bases from V and 8 bases from J; junction bases left unmatched: 8. Per the germline V gene, CDR1 is MGHRA and CDR2 is YSYEKL. The CDR3 length is 15 residues. Study conclusions and caveats: Reasons behind the repertoire differences stay unclear, perhaps disease activity or earlier therapy. TCR diversity at baseline was reported to be reduced in newly diagnosed patients relative to healthy donors.

Profiling relied on immunoSEQ multiplex PCR, and the TCRdb table lists in-frame clones only, not all of them. The sample contains 110,000 or so clones, around 89% of which appear only once. This chain links TRBV4-1 with TRBJ2-1; TRBD2 aligns across 10 bases. The sequences come from peripheral blood mononuclear cells (PBMCs), collected before the second cycle of nivolumab. This TCR was sampled from a human donor with classical Hodgkin lymphoma. The CDR3 DNA sequence: TGCGCCAGCAGCCGCACTAGCGGGGTCCTGGATGAGCAGTTCTTC. Protein sequence: CASSRTSGVLDEQFF.